These 5 T cell receptor beta chains share one sample of origin, sequenced in a study of neoadjuvant nivolumab and ipilimumab in lung cancer (dated by TCRdb to 2018 to 2021). Receptor libraries were prepared by the immunoSEQ multiplex PCR assay. TCRdb's version of the immuneACCESS table is confined to in-frame rearrangements and falls short of the full clone set. An unresolved V gene accounts for under half of the shortfall where checked; the remainder is of unknown origin. For this sample the table gives fewer than 35,000 clones, of which roughly nine tenths were detected only once. The biggest ten clones account for 2.1% of the sample. The time point label of this sample denotes: at surgical resection after neoadjuvant nivolumab +/- ipilimumab. The input for sequencing was peripheral blood, taken after neoadjuvant nivolumab, alone or with ipilimumab, at or shortly before surgery. Receptors were obtained from an adult with non-small cell lung cancer.

The V call is TRBV5-1, the J call TRBJ2-1; D unresolved. This CDR3 spans 15 amino acids. Trimming cost V 1 base and J 5 bases, with 13 bases left between them. Germline CDR1 and CDR2: SGHRS and YFSETQ. CDR3 nucleotides: TGCGCCAGCAGCTTGTGGCCCTCTAAAGACAATGAGCAGTTCTTC. Translated, it gives CASSLWPSKDNEQFF.

V and J are TRBV5-1 and TRBJ2-1; weak D call: TRBD2 (6 bases). Germline V gene data show CDR1 as SGHRS and CDR2 as YFSETQ. The CDR3 is 15 residues long. V lost 4 bases, J lost 7 bases, and 18 bases lay in between. The CDR3, as DNA: TGCGCCAGCAGCCCGGCGCAGGGAGGTGTAAATGAGCAGTTCTTC. The encoded protein is CASSPAQGGVNEQFF.

The genes are TRBV5-4 and TRBJ1-4; 8 nucleotides match TRBD1. J lost 7 bases, V lost 0 bases, and 5 bases had no gene match. The germline CDR1 and CDR2 sequences are SGHNT and YYREEE (reference sequence). This CDR3 spans 15 amino acids. The CDR3 coding sequence is TGTGCCAGCAGCTTGGTAGCAGGGGGCCGTGAAAAACTGTTTTTT. Translation gives CASSLVAGGREKLFF.

CDR3 residues: CASSLDGGTEAFF. The CDR3 DNA follows: TGTGCCAGCAGCTTAGATGGGGGCACTGAAGCTTTCTTT. This chain links TRBV11-2 with TRBJ1-1; weak D call: TRBD1 (5 bases). The CDR3 covers 13 residues. Germline lookup yields CDR1 SGHAT and CDR2 FQNNGV. The ends were cut back, 0 bases at V and 4 bases at J, with 6 bases in the middle.

The chain combines TRBV6-1 with TRBJ2-6, with TRBD2 as a possible D gene (6 bases). Trimming removed 7 bases from V and 4 bases from J, with 11 bases in between. The CDR3 runs to 14 residues. Germline V gene data show CDR1 as MNHNS and CDR2 as SASEGT. The CDR3 DNA follows: TGTGCCAGCACTGGAGGGGTGGGGGCCAACGTCCTGACTTTC. Translation: CASTGGVGANVLTF.